This entry describes one TCR beta chain. The data derive from a study of blood T cell repertoires in COVID-19. Study context: Samples of COVID-19 (acute and convalescent) were obtained from the United States, Italy and Spain. T cells, B-cell-depleted T cells, or PBMCs supplied cDNA or gDNA.

In the authors' methods: Quantification of nucleated cells was approximated via reference gene primer amplification. The table came from immunoSEQ multiplex PCR; TCRdb's copy has only in-frame clones and leaves some out. V and J calls and clone size are those listed in that table; D and trimming were worked out from the DNA. The table lists 60,000 to 90,000 clones, over 80% of them singletons. Trimming took 6 bases from V and 0 from J, leaving 12 bases between them. The germline V gene encodes CDR1 MGHDK and CDR2 SYGVNS. The CDR3 length is 14 residues. Sequenced: peripheral blood. The rearrangement links TRBV25-1 to TRBJ2-7; tentatively, D is TRBD1 (7 bases). This TCR was recovered from a man in his sixties with active or convalescent COVID-19. The CDR3 DNA reads as TGTGCCAGCAGGGGGGGACAGAACTCCTACGAGCAGTACTTC. Translated: CASRGGQNSYEQYF.